This TCR beta chain was identified in a study of CD8 T cells in Susac syndrome. It was with random hexamers that roughly 0.45 to 1 ug RNA was reverse transcribed. A multiplex approach, immunoSEQ multiplex PCR, amplified TCR beta CDR3 across 54 Vbeta and 13 Jbeta. One entry per CDR3 protein results from TCRdb running MiXCR on the immunoSEQ multiplex PCR reads. The table records some 300,000 distinct CDR3 sequences, about nine tenths of them present only once. The CDR3 is made up of 13 amino acids. V shed 6 bases and J shed 5 bases, with 10 bases lying between them. Germline CDR1 is SNHLY and CDR2 is FYNNEI. TCR beta sequencing covered blood CD8+ and CD4+ T cells.

This TCR was recovered from a human donor with multiple sclerosis. The V and J genes are TRBV2 and TRBJ2-2, with D perhaps matching TRBD2 (7 bases). Sequencing was performed on CD8+ T cells from PBMCs. CDR3 in DNA: TGTGCCAGCAGGCGGGGGCATACCGGGGAGCTGTTTTTT. Translation gives CASRRGHTGELFF.